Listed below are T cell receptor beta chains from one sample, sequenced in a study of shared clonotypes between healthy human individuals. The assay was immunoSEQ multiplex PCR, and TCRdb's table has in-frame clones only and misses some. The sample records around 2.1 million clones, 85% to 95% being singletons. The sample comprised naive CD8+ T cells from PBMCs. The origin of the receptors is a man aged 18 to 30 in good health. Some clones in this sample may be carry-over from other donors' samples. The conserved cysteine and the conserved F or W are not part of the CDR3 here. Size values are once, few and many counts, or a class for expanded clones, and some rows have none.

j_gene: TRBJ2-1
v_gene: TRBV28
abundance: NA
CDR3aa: ASSLTGGGYNEQF

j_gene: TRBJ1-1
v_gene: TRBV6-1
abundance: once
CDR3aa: ASSERTGGNEAF

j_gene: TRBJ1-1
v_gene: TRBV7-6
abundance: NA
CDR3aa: ASSLAEGEMNTEAF

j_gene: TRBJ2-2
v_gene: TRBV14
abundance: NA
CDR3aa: ASSQVLIAGGPGELF

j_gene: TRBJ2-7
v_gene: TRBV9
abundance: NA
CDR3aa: ASSPEGQGPYEQY

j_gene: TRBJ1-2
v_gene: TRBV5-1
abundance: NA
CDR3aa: ASSGSGPWDGYT

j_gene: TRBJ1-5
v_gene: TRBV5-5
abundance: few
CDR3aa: ASSFAGGGQPQH

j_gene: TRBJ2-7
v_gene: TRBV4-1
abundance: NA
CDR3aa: ASSQEGRLAEQY

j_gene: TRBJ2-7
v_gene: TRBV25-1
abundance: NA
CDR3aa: ASSESAGGYEQY

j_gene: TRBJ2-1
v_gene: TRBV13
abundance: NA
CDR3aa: ASSLSGISYNEQF

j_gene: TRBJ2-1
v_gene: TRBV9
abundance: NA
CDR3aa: ASSVGRGRTYNEQF

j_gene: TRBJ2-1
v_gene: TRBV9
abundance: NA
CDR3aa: ASSPGGGSTYNEQF

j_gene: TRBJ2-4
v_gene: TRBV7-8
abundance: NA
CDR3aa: ASSPTPGQLAKNIQY

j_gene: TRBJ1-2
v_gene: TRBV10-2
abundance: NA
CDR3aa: ATRQGGLDYGYT

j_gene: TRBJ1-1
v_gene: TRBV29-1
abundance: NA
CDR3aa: SVRDRILEGAF

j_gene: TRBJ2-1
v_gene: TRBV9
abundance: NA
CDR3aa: ASSPEGARPDEQF

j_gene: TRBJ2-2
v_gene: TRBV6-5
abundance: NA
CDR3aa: ASSWRGGELF

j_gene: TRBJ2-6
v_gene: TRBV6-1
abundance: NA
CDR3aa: ASRDFGANVLT

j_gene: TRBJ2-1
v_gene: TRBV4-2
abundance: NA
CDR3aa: ASSQRGRGTTSYNEQF

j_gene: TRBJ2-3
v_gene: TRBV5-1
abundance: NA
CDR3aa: ASRDPPSTDTQY

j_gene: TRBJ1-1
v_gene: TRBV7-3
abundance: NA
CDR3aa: ASSPVLMNTEAF

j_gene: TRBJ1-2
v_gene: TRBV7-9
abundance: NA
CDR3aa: ASSDLGTGDGYT

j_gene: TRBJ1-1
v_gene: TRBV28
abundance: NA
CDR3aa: ASSLGGPNTEAF

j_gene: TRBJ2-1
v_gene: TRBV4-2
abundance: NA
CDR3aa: ASSQLEGGEQF

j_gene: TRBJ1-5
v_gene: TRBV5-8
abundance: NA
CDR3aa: ASSFLRQAVGQPQH

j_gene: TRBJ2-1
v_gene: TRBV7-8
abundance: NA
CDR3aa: ASSLQGALNEQF

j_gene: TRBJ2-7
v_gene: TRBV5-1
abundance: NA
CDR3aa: ASSLDWGADEQY

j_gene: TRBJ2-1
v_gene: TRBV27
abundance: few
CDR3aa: ATSTGSSYNEQF

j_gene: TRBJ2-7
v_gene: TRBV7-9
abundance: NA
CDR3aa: ASSLVPRGANLHEQY

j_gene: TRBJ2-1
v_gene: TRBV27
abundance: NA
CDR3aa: ASSSGGEQF

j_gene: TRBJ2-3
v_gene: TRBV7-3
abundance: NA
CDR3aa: ASSLSPTDTQY

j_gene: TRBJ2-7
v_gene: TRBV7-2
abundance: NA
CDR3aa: ASSNMGYDEQY

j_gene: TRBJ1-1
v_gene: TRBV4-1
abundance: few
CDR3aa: ASSLPEGGAENTEAF

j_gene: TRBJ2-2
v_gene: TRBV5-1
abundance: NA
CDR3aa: ASSQPLLVGNGELF

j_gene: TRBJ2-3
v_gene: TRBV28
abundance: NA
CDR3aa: ASSSVSSWDTQY

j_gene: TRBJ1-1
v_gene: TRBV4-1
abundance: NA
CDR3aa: ASSQVAGDTEAF

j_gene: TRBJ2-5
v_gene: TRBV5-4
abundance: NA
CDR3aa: ASSLGLAGPYQETQY

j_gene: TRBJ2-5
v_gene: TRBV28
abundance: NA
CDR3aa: ASRQPGFQETQY

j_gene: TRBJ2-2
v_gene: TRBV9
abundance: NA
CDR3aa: ASNGGDTGELF

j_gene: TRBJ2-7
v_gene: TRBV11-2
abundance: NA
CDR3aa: ASSHPPRGESGQY

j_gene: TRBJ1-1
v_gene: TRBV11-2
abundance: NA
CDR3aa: ASSLGVYGVNTEAF

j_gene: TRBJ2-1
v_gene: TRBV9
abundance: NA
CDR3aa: ASSGSLGVPNEQF

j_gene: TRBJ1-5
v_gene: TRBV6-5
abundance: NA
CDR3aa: ASSATGAINQPQH

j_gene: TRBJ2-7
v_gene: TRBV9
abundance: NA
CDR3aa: ASSVDRGAGEQY

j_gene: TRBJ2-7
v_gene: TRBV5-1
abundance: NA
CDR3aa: ASSLALQGAGEQY

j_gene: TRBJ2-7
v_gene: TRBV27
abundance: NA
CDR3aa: ASGKDRGHLDEQY

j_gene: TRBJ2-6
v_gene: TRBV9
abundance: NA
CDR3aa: ASGPTRKTGANVLT

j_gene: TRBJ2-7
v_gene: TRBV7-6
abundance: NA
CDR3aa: ASSRGTGTYEQY

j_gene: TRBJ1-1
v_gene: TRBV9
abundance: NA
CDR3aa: ASSVGDRGLTF

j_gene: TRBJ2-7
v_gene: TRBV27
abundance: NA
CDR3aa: ASRLTGSYEQY